This is a list of T cell receptor beta chains from one sample in a study of T cells after somatic rescue of genetic block. Method: immunoSEQ multiplex PCR; TCRdb's copy keeps in-frame clones and lacks some. This sample has roughly 67,000 clones, with roughly 92% found just once. The specimen was peripheral blood mononuclear cells (PBMCs). These receptors all come from a man aged 35-49 years. CDR3s include the opening cysteine and the closing phenylalanine or tryptophan. Fields, in order: V gene, D gene, J gene, clone size, CDR3 DNA, CDR3 protein. The D gene is left open where the match is weak. The size entry is marked missing in some rows and otherwise reads once, few, many or a size class.

V gene: TRBV27
D gene: NA
J gene: TRBJ1-2
clone size: NA
CDR3 DNA: TGTGCCAGCTCCCTAGGCGGGGTCTATGGCTACACCTTC
CDR3 protein: CASSLGGVYGYTF

V gene: TRBV14
D gene: NA
J gene: TRBJ1-2
clone size: NA
CDR3 DNA: TGTGCCAGCAGTAGGGTACCCTATGGCTACACCTTC
CDR3 protein: CASSRVPYGYTF

V gene: TRBV7-2
D gene: NA
J gene: TRBJ2-7
clone size: NA
CDR3 DNA: TGTGCCAGCAGCTTAGCCCCCTGGCGGGCCTCCTACGAGCAGTACTTC
CDR3 protein: CASSLAPWRASYEQYF

V gene: TRBV7-2
D gene: TRBD1
J gene: TRBJ1-4
clone size: NA
CDR3 DNA: TGTGCCAGCAGCTCGACAGGGGGTAATGAAAAACTGTTTTTT
CDR3 protein: CASSSTGGNEKLFF

V gene: TRBV5-6
D gene: TRBD1
J gene: TRBJ1-2
clone size: NA
CDR3 DNA: TGTGCCAGCAGCTCACGACCGGGACAGGGGGGCTATGGCTACACCTTC
CDR3 protein: CASSSRPGQGGYGYTF

V gene: TRBV25-1
D gene: TRBD1
J gene: TRBJ1-6
clone size: once
CDR3 DNA: TGTGCCAGCAGTGAATACAGGGGGAATTCACCCCTCCACTTT
CDR3 protein: CASSEYRGNSPLHF

V gene: TRBV5-5
D gene: NA
J gene: TRBJ2-1
clone size: NA
CDR3 DNA: TGTGCCAGCAGCCCCAGTAGGCAGGGGGAGGGGAATGAGCAGTTCTTC
CDR3 protein: CASSPSRQGEGNEQFF

V gene: TRBV4-1
D gene: TRBD2
J gene: TRBJ2-7
clone size: NA
CDR3 DNA: TGCGCCAGCAGCCAAGACCCCCGGGGAGCGGGGGGCTCCTACGAGCAGTACTTC
CDR3 protein: CASSQDPRGAGGSYEQYF

V gene: TRBV19
D gene: TRBD2
J gene: TRBJ2-7
clone size: few
CDR3 DNA: TGTGCCAGCAAGGTGGCTAGCGGGACAGACGAGCAGTACTTC
CDR3 protein: CASKVASGTDEQYF

V gene: TRBV5-4
D gene: TRBD1
J gene: TRBJ2-7
clone size: NA
CDR3 DNA: TGTGCCAGCAGCCCCGACAGGGTCGGTTGGCAGTACTTC
CDR3 protein: CASSPDRVGWQYF

V gene: TRBV5-1
D gene: TRBD1
J gene: TRBJ1-6
clone size: once
CDR3 DNA: TGCGCCAGCAGCTTGGAACAGGGGGCTTCACCCCTCCACTTT
CDR3 protein: CASSLEQGASPLHF

V gene: TRBV6-5
D gene: TRBD1
J gene: TRBJ1-1
clone size: NA
CDR3 DNA: TGTGCCAGCAGCAGGGGGGGGAACACTGAAGCTTTCTTT
CDR3 protein: CASSRGGNTEAFF

V gene: TRBV7-8
D gene: NA
J gene: TRBJ1-4
clone size: NA
CDR3 DNA: TGTGCCAGCAGCTTAAATTCCCGCGACAGGCGACCGACTGAAAAACTGTTTTTT
CDR3 protein: CASSLNSRDRRPTEKLFF

V gene: TRBV4-3
D gene: NA
J gene: TRBJ1-3
clone size: NA
CDR3 DNA: TGCGCCAGCAGCCAAGGGACACCTGGAAACACCATATATTTT
CDR3 protein: CASSQGTPGNTIYF

V gene: TRBV19
D gene: NA
J gene: TRBJ2-7
clone size: NA
CDR3 DNA: TGTGCCAGTAGTACTCGTGGGGGTGGCAGTAGGAGCTCCTACGAGCAGTACTTC
CDR3 protein: CASSTRGGGSRSSYEQYF

V gene: TRBV4-2
D gene: NA
J gene: TRBJ2-2
clone size: NA
CDR3 DNA: TGTGCCAGCAGCCAAGAACAGGCAACCGGGGAGCTGTTTTTT
CDR3 protein: CASSQEQATGELFF

V gene: TRBV5-1
D gene: NA
J gene: TRBJ1-1
clone size: NA
CDR3 DNA: TGCGCCAGCAGCTTGGTGGGGGCAGGGAATGCTGAAGCTTTCTTT
CDR3 protein: CASSLVGAGNAEAFF

V gene: TRBV15
D gene: NA
J gene: TRBJ2-1
clone size: NA
CDR3 DNA: TGTGCCACCAGCAGAGATCGGCGGGGCAGGGGCGCCTACAATGAGCAGTTCTTC
CDR3 protein: CATSRDRRGRGAYNEQFF

V gene: TRBV27
D gene: NA
J gene: TRBJ2-1
clone size: NA
CDR3 DNA: TGTGCCAGCCAATCTTACAATGAGCAGTTCTTC
CDR3 protein: CASQSYNEQFF

V gene: TRBV4-3
D gene: NA
J gene: TRBJ2-7
clone size: NA
CDR3 DNA: TGCGCCAGCAGCCAGAGCCTCGGGTTAGGGGACCGTGGGAACGAGCAGTACTTC
CDR3 protein: CASSQSLGLGDRGNEQYF

V gene: TRBV10-2
D gene: NA
J gene: TRBJ1-1
clone size: NA
CDR3 DNA: TGCGCCAGCAGTGTGTGGTGGCAGAACACTGAAGCTTTCTTT
CDR3 protein: CASSVWWQNTEAFF